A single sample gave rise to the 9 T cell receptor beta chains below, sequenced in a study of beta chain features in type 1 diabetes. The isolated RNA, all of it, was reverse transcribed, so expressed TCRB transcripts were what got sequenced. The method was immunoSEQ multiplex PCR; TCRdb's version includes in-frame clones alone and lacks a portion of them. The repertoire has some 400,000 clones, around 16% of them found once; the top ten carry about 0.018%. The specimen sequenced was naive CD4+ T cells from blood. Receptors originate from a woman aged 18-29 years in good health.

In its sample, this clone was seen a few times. This chain's CDR3 is CASSPAGTSGYNEQFF. The CDR3, as DNA: TGTGCCAGCAGCCCAGCCGGGACTAGCGGTTACAATGAGCAGTTCTTC. This rearrangement joins TRBV5-4 to TRBJ2-1, with 11 bases lining up with TRBD2. V dropped 4 bases and J dropped 4; count of bases not matched to a gene: 7. This CDR3 spans 16 amino acids. Germline CDR1 reads SGHNT; CDR2 reads YYREEE (reference sequence). The whole variable domain, filled in from reference TRBV5-4 and TRBJ2-1, reads ETGVTQSPTHLIKTRGQQVTLRCSSQSGHNTVSWYQQALGQGPQFIFQYYREEENGRGNFPPRFSGLQFPNYSSELNVNALELDDSALYLCASSPAGTSGYNEQFFGPGTRLTVL.

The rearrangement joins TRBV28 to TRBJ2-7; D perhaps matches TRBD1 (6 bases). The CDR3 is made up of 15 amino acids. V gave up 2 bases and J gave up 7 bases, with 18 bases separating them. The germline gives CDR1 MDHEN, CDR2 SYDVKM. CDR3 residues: CASSLDPSGVYEQYF. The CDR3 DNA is TGTGCCAGCAGTTTAGATCCATCAGGGGTTTATGAGCAGTACTTC.

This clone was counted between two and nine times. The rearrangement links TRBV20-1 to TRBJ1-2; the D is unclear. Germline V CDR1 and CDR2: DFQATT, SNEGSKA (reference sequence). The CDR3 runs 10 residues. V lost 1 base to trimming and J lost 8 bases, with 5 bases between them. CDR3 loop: CSARGRGYTF. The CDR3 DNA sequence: TGCAGTGCTAGAGGGAGGGGCTACACCTTC.

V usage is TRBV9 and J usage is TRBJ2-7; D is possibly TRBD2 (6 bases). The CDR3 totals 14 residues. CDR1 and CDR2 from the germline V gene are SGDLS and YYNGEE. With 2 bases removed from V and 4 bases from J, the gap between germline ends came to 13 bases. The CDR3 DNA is TGTGCCAGCAGCGTCTCTAGCGACAGTTACGAGCAGTACTTC. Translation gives CASSVSSDSYEQYF.

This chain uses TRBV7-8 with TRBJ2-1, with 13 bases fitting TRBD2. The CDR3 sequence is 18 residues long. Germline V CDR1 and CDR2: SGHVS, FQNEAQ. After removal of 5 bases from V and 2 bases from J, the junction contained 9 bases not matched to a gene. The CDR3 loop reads CASSRYTGTSGTYNEQFF. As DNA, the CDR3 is TGTGCCAGCAGCCGGTACACCGGGACTAGCGGGACCTACAATGAGCAGTTCTTC. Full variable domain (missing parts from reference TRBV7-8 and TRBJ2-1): GAGVSQSPRYKVAKRGQDVALRCDPISGHVSLFWYQQALGQGPEFLTYFQNEAQLDKSGLPSDRFFAERPEGSVSTLKIQRTQQEDSAVYLCASSRYTGTSGTYNEQFFGPGTRLTVL.

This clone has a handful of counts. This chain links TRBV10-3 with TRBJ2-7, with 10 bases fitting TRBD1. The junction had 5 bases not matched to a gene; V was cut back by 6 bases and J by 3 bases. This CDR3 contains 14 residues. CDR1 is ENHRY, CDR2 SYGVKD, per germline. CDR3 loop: CAISGGQGFYEQYF. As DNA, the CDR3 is TGTGCCATCAGCGGGGGACAGGGGTTCTACGAGCAGTACTTC.

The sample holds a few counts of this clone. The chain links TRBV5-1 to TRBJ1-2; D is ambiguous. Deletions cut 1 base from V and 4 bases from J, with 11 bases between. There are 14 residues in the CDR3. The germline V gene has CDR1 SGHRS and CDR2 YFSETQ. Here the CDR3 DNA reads TGCGCCAGCAGCTTGCTAATCGAGGGCTATGGCTACACCTTC. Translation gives CASSLLIEGYGYTF.

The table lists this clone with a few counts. The CDR3 region has the DNA TGTGCCAGCAGTCGCCCCGGGACAGCTTGGGAGACCCAGTACTTC. This sequence encodes CASSRPGTAWETQYF. The chain is built from TRBV28 and TRBJ2-5; 7 bases are a match to TRBD1. The CDR3 loop spans 15 amino acids. Unmatched junction bases numbered 11, after V lost 5 bases and J lost 5 bases. Germline V gives CDR1 MDHEN, CDR2 SYDVKM.

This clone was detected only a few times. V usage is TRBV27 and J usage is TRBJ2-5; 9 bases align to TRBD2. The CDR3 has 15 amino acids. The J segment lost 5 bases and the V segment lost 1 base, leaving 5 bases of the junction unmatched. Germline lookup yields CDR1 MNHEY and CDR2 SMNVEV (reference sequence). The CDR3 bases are TGTGCCAGCAGTTTATGGGCGGGAGGGCCGGAGACCCAGTACTTC. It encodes CASSLWAGGPETQYF.